These T cell receptor beta chains were read from a single sample in a study of shared clonotypes between healthy human individuals. TCRdb's copy holds only in-frame clones and misses some; the assay was immunoSEQ multiplex PCR. The data show some 680,000 clones, around 73% seen once. The sequenced sample was memory CD4+ T cells sorted from blood. These receptor sequences come from a woman younger than 45 in good health. CDR3s leave out the opening cysteine and the closing phenylalanine or tryptophan. Rows give clone size only sometimes, using once, few, many, or a class for an expanded clone.

abundance	v_gene	j_gene	CDR3aa
NA	TRBV28	TRBJ1-5	ASQYRQGGYSNQPQH
NA	TRBV28	TRBJ1-2	ASTSFGDIYGYT
NA	TRBV4-1	TRBJ1-3	ASSQTYQDSGNTIY
NA	TRBV5-1	TRBJ2-1	ASSSDRIAYNEQF
NA	TRBV11-2	TRBJ2-7	ASTPQRSYEQY
NA	TRBV7-8	TRBJ1-5	ASSTRDGEVHQPQH
NA	TRBV29-1	TRBJ2-7	SVVGRDGSREQY
NA	TRBV7-2	TRBJ1-4	ASSPRTNEKLF
NA	TRBV2	TRBJ2-5	ASSNGGETQY
NA	TRBV28	TRBJ2-7	ASSPPDTPRLYEQY
once	TRBV2	TRBJ1-6	ASSDTGQGNSPLH
few	TRBV28	TRBJ1-2	ASILQGQIGGYT
NA	TRBV19	TRBJ1-4	ASSISPSWRPKFNEKLF
NA	TRBV11-2	TRBJ2-3	ASSLTHAGGGTDTQY
NA	TRBV11-2	TRBJ2-1	ASSFQGPDEQF
once	TRBV10-3	TRBJ1-4	AISPDSGRLF